These 28 T cell receptor beta chains were sequenced from one sample in a study of cytomegalovirus exposure and HLA in healthy donors. PCR used 60 Vbeta primers and 13 Jbeta primers. The protocol was immunoSEQ multiplex PCR, while the TCRdb copy is restricted to in-frame clones and leaves out a portion. This table has about 170,000 clones, about 85% appearing once. Sequenced input: PBMCs. All receptors come from a man between 18 and 35 years old in good health and CMV-seropositive.

The rearrangement links TRBV29-1 to TRBJ2-1; TRBD2 matches at 8 bases. The CDR3 length is 14 residues. Germline V lookup: CDR1 SQVTM, CDR2 ANQGSEA. After removal of 3 bases from V and 7 bases from J, the junction contained 8 bases not matched to a gene. CDR3 loop: CSVDFQRGRNEQFF. CDR3 bases: TGCAGCGTTGATTTCCAGCGGGGGCGGAATGAGCAGTTCTTC.

This clone was seen a single time. The V gene is TRBV19, the J gene TRBJ2-2; TRBD2 agrees at 13 bases. The germline gives CDR1 LNHDA, CDR2 SQIVND (reference sequence). This CDR3 spans 15 amino acids. The junction had 1 base not matched to a gene; V was cut back by 6 bases and J by 3 bases. CDR3 residues: CASRTSGGYTGELFF. The CDR3 DNA reads as TGTGCCAGTAGGACTAGCGGGGGGTACACCGGGGAGCTGTTTTTT.

This chain links TRBV4-2 with TRBJ2-2, with 8 bases that match TRBD2. Germline loops: CDR1 LGHNA, CDR2 YNFKEQ. The V segment lost 0 bases and the J segment 4 bases; nucleotides outside the gene matches: 4. This CDR3 region has 16 residues. The CDR3 spells CASSQDQRGSTGELFF. In DNA form, the CDR3 reads TGTGCCAGCAGCCAAGATCAGCGGGGGAGCACCGGGGAGCTGTTTTTT.

The V call is TRBV2, the J call TRBJ2-7, with 9 bases aligning to TRBD1. After removal of 7 bases from V and 1 base from J, the junction contained 8 bases not matched to a gene. Germline V gene data show CDR1 as SNHLY and CDR2 as FYNNEI. The CDR3 is 15 amino acids. This chain's CDR3 is CASTDSGQGSYEQYF. The CDR3 bases are TGTGCCAGCACCGACTCGGGACAGGGATCCTACGAGCAGTACTTC. Full variable domain (remainder filled in from reference TRBV2 and TRBJ2-7): EPEVTQTPSHQVTQMGQEVILRCVPISNHLYFYWYRQILGQKVEFLVSFYNNEISEKSEIFDDQFSVERPDGSNFTLKIRSTKLEDSAMYFCASTDSGQGSYEQYFGPGTRLTVT.

V gene TRBV7-2 combines with J gene TRBJ1-2, with no clear D. Per germline, CDR1 SGHTA and CDR2 FQGNSA. The CDR3 contains 16 residues. V lost 1 base and J lost 2, with 14 bases in between. The CDR3 loop is CASSLVFGGTNYGYTF. The CDR3 DNA follows: TGTGCCAGCAGCTTAGTATTCGGAGGAACAAACTATGGCTACACCTTC.

This clone was seen just once. The V and J genes are TRBV19 and TRBJ2-2; tentative D call: TRBD1 (6 bases). CDR1 is LNHDA, CDR2 SQIVND, per germline (reference sequence). The ends were cut back, 7 bases at V and 2 bases at J, with 11 bases in the middle. CDR3 length: 14 amino acids. The CDR3 loop reads CASNPGQNTGELFF. The CDR3 bases are TGTGCCAGTAATCCGGGACAAAACACCGGGGAGCTGTTTTTT.

The chain is built from TRBV5-1 and TRBJ1-2, with 8 bases fitting TRBD1. From germline, CDR1 is SGHRS and CDR2 YFSETQ. J lost 4 bases, V lost 4 bases, and 9 bases had no gene match. The CDR3 contains 15 residues. The CDR3 coding sequence is TGCGCCAGCAGCGGAGGACAGGGACGCATCTATGGCTACACCTTC. Encoded protein: CASSGGQGRIYGYTF.

This rearrangement joins TRBV9 to TRBJ2-1, with TRBD1 matching over 9 bases. The V segment lost 2 bases and the J segment 7 bases; nucleotides outside the gene matches: 4. Germline V lookup: CDR1 SGDLS, CDR2 YYNGEE. CDR3 length: 14 amino acids. In DNA form, the CDR3 reads TGTGCCAGCAGCGTTCGGGACAGGGTGAATGAGCAGTTCTTC. It specifies CASSVRDRVNEQFF.

The rearrangement links TRBV11-3 to TRBJ2-7, with D tentatively TRBD1 (6 bases). Trimming left V 5 bases short and J 2 bases short, with 16 bases between. Germline assignment: CDR1 SGHNT and CDR2 YENEEA. The CDR3 totals 15 residues. CDR3 bases: TGTGCCAGCAGCACAGCGTACAGGGCCCCCTACGAGCAGTACTTC. Translating it yields CASSTAYRAPYEQYF.

On this clone: The germline gene is not matched at one end of the junction; a read error may be the cause. V usage is TRBV10-3 and J usage is TRBJ2-2; tentative D call: TRBD2 (5 bases). Germline-derived CDR1 and CDR2 are ENHRY and SYGVKD. This CDR3 contains 14 residues. Here the CDR3 DNA reads TGTGCCATCAGTGGAAGAGGGAAACACCGGGGAGCTGTTTTT. Translating it yields CAISGRGKHRGAVF.

The genes are TRBV5-5 and TRBJ2-2; tentative D call: TRBD2 (5 bases). The CDR3 sequence is 16 residues long. CDR1 is SGHKS and CDR2 is YYEKEE in the germline V gene (reference sequence). Trimming left V 0 bases short and J 2 bases short, with 11 bases between. The CDR3 nucleotides read TGTGCCAGCAGCTTGGGAGGGAGCTTTAACACCGGGGAGCTGTTTTTT. Protein: CASSLGGSFNTGELFF.

The CDR3 reads CASSLVQFTNNEQFF. CDR3 sequence (DNA): TGTGCCAGCAGCTTAGTTCAGTTTACTAACAATGAGCAGTTCTTC. The chain is built from TRBV11-1 and TRBJ2-1; D is uncertain. Germline loops: CDR1 SGHAT, CDR2 FQDESV (reference sequence). V was pared by 1 base and J by 5 bases, with 12 bases between. The CDR3 spans 15 residues.

This rearrangement joins TRBV7-2 to TRBJ1-1; weak D call: TRBD1 (6 bases). CDR1 and CDR2 from the germline V gene are SGHTA and FQGNSA. With 2 bases removed from V and 0 bases from J, the gap between germline ends came to 10 bases. This CDR3 spans 15 amino acids. The chain's CDR3 is CASSLRGTMNTEAFF. Here the CDR3 DNA reads TGTGCCAGCAGCTTAAGGGGGACCATGAACACTGAAGCTTTCTTT.

V is TRBV18 and J is TRBJ1-1; 11 bases agree with TRBD1. The J segment lost 6 bases and the V segment lost 3 bases, leaving 12 bases of the junction unmatched. CDR1 and CDR2 from the germline V gene are KGHSH and LQKENI. The CDR3 has 17 amino acids. The CDR3 coding sequence is TGTGCCAGCTCACCCAGCGGTGGGACAGGGGGATGGGCTGAAGCTTTCTTT. Its translation is CASSPSGGTGGWAEAFF.

This clone occurred once. This chain links TRBV9 with TRBJ2-3, with 9 bases identical to TRBD2. The CDR3 consists of 16 residues. The V segment lost 4 bases and the J segment 1 base; nucleotides outside the gene matches: 7. CDR1 is SGDLS, CDR2 YYNGEE, per germline. The CDR3, as DNA: TGTGCCAGCAGCTCGAAAGCGGGGGGTCGCACAGATACGCAGTATTTT. It specifies CASSSKAGGRTDTQYF.

The rearrangement joins TRBV19 to TRBJ2-3; TRBD2 matches at 9 bases. The CDR3 has 17 residues. The trim removed 5 bases at V and 3 bases at J, leaving 12 bases unmatched. Per the germline V gene, CDR1 is LNHDA and CDR2 is SQIVND (reference sequence). CDR3 DNA sequence: TGTGCCAGTAGTGGCCAGCGGGGGGCATATCAAACAGATACGCAGTATTTT. It yields the protein CASSGQRGAYQTDTQYF.

The chain employs TRBV4-3 and TRBJ2-1, with 8 nucleotides matching TRBD2. The germline V gene has CDR1 LGHNA and CDR2 YSLEER. V shed 0 bases, J shed 7 bases, and the junction held 8 bases outside the gene matches. This CDR3 has 16 residues. The CDR3 loop reads CASSQDRAGDANEQFF. In DNA form, the CDR3 reads TGCGCCAGCAGCCAAGACCGAGCGGGGGATGCAAATGAGCAGTTCTTC.

The chain links TRBV29-1 to TRBJ1-1; D gene uncertain. Germline V gene lookup returns CDR1 SQVTM and CDR2 ANQGSEA. V was pared by 7 bases and J by 5 bases, with 8 bases between. This CDR3 has 10 residues. The CDR3 is CSALRTEAFF. The CDR3 DNA follows: TGCAGCGCCCTCCGGACTGAAGCTTTCTTT.

V is TRBV11-2 and J is TRBJ2-5; the D gene is possibly TRBD1 (6 bases). Germline V CDR1 and CDR2: SGHAT, FQNNGV. Trimming cost V 2 bases and J 4 bases, with 14 bases left between them. This CDR3 is 15 amino acids long. CDR3 sequence reads: CASSLIVGQIETQYF. The CDR3 bases are TGTGCCAGCAGCTTAATCGTAGGACAGATAGAGACCCAGTACTTC.

V usage is TRBV6-5 and J usage is TRBJ2-5, with 8 bases matching TRBD1. The J call may be incorrect, as the DNA end agrees better with TRBJ2-7. Germline lookup yields CDR1 MNHEY and CDR2 SVGAGI. This CDR3 comprises 15 residues. The CDR3 reads CASSYAGTGSYEQYF. The CDR3 DNA is TGTGCCAGCAGTTACGCCGGGACAGGCTCCTACGAGCAGTACTTC.

The gene calls are TRBV6-1 and TRBJ2-7; D is possibly TRBD2 (6 bases). Germline CDR1 and CDR2: MNHNS and SASEGT. CDR3 length: 14 residues. The V gene lost 4 bases and the J gene lost 6 bases, with 16 bases spanning the gap. The CDR3 region is CASSGRGTVGEQYF. The CDR3 DNA follows: TGTGCCAGCAGTGGACGGGGGACGGTGGGCGAGCAGTACTTC.

This clone was seen a few times. The chain has TRBV5-1 and TRBJ1-1, with 7 bases aligning to TRBD1. V was pared by 2 bases and J by 4 bases, with 14 bases of the junction left unmatched. The germline V gene has CDR1 SGHRS and CDR2 YFSETQ. This CDR3 region has 17 residues. CDR3 nucleotides: TGCGCCAGCAGCTTAAGGGGGACAGTGGGAATTGGCACTGAAGCTTTCTTT. Its translation: CASSLRGTVGIGTEAFF.

J is TRBJ2-7 and V is TRBV6-6; TRBD1 might be the D (6 bases). V dropped 2 bases and J dropped 3 bases, with 8 bases sitting between them. The CDR3 sequence is 13 residues long. Germline assignment: CDR1 MNHNY and CDR2 SVGAGI (reference sequence). The CDR3 DNA follows: TGTGCCAGCAGTTACGGACAGAACTACGAGCAGTACTTC. Its protein is CASSYGQNYEQYF.

CDR3 in amino acids: CASSPRPGTVSYEQYF. The DNA for the CDR3 is TGTGCCAGCTCACCACGACCGGGGACTGTGTCCTACGAGCAGTACTTC. The rearrangement uses TRBV18 and TRBJ2-7; maybe TRBD2 (6 bases). Germline CDR1 and CDR2: KGHSH and LQKENI. CDR3 length: 16 residues. V was pared by 1 base and J by 1 base, with 14 bases between. The full variable domain, its missing parts supplied by reference TRBV18 and TRBJ2-7, is NAGVMQNPRHLVRRRGQEARLRCSPMKGHSHVYWYRQLPEEGLKFMVYLQKENIIDESGMPKERFSAEFPKEGPSILRIQQVVRGDSAAYFCASSPRPGTVSYEQYFGPGTRLTVT.

Worth noting for this clone: Distinct nucleotide sequences in the sample also encode this CDR3. The chain employs TRBV5-1 and TRBJ2-3, with D possibly TRBD2 on 6 matching bases. V lost 4 bases to trimming and J lost 2 bases, with 20 bases between them. Germline V gene lookup returns CDR1 SGHRS and CDR2 YFSETQ. The CDR3 is made up of 17 amino acids. CDR3 sequence: CASSPTLLATFTDTQYF. CDR3 in DNA: TGCGCCAGCAGCCCAACTCTCCTAGCGACTTTCACAGATACGCAGTATTTT.

V gene TRBV18 combines with J gene TRBJ1-1; 9 bases fit TRBD1. The CDR3 runs to 16 residues. Trimming at V came to 1 base and at J to 8 bases, leaving 11 bases not matched to a gene. Germline CDR1 is KGHSH and CDR2 is LQKENI. CDR3 in DNA: TGTGCCAGCTCACCACTTGTTGCCACAGGGGGCGTCGAAGCTTTCTTT. Residues: CASSPLVATGGVEAFF.

The chain combines TRBV15 with TRBJ1-2; D remains unclear. V was pared by 0 bases and J by 6 bases, with 11 bases between. The CDR3 consists of 14 residues. Looked up from germline, CDR1 is LNHNV and CDR2 is YYDKDF (reference sequence). For the CDR3, the DNA is TGTGCCACCAGCAGAGAGGGCAGAAGGAATGGCTACACCTTC. This translates into CATSREGRRNGYTF.

This clone appeared a few times. The CDR3 sequence: CASSEGGVPYEQYF. The CDR3 region has the DNA TGTGCCAGCAGCGAGGGGGGGGTCCCCTACGAGCAGTACTTC. The rearrangement links TRBV9 to TRBJ2-7; D is perhaps TRBD2 (7 bases). V was clipped by 3 bases and J by 2 bases, with 12 bases between them. The germline V gene encodes CDR1 SGDLS and CDR2 YYNGEE. The CDR3 consists of 14 residues. Using reference TRBV9 and TRBJ2-7 for the parts outside the CDR3, the full variable domain is DSGVTQTPKHLITATGQRVTLRCSPRSGDLSVYWYQQSLDQGLQFLIQYYNGEERAKGNILERFSAQQFPDLHSELNLSSLELGDSALYFCASSEGGVPYEQYFGPGTRLTVT.